The TCR beta chain under discussion was sequenced for a study of OX40 agonist ivuxolimab in advanced cancers. As for the study in general: Each dose-escalation patient presented with hepatocellular carcinoma, melanoma, renal cell or head and neck cancer.

No patient had autoimmune disease or received systemic immunosuppression. Germline V lookup: CDR1 SQVTM, CDR2 ANQGSEA. The CDR3 has 11 residues. Trimming took 2 bases from V and 7 from J, leaving 8 bases between them. Profiling relied on immunoSEQ multiplex PCR, and the TCRdb table lists in-frame clones only, not all of them. The data show approximately 84,000 clones, around 84% seen once. The receptor was isolated from an adult with an advanced solid tumor such as melanoma, head and neck, liver or kidney cancer. The sample consisted of CD4+ or CD8+ T cells sorted from blood, taken in a trial of the OX40 agonist ivuxolimab. This chain links TRBV29-1 with TRBJ2-5; D gene uncertain. The CDR3 region has the DNA TGCAGCGTTGAAACCTTAGGGACCCAGTACTTC. As protein: CSVETLGTQYF.